Included here is one TCR beta chain sequence, with context. Its cognate antigen is unknown. This may arise from a read error, as a much more abundant clone is one base away. Germline CDR1 ENHRY, CDR2 SYGVKD. The CDR3 spans 14 residues. The data were obtained in a study of Graves' ophthalmopathy and Graves' hyperthyroidism. Findings and limits, study-wide: Most expanded clonotypes from thyroid (those above 0.001 frequency) were also found in blood. Classification of ophthalmopathy versus stable hyperthyroidism by a 13-signature model yielded just under 90% sensitivity and just under 83% specificity.

TCR beta CDR3 regions were amplified from RNA transcripts. An initial RT-PCR round employing HTBI primers preceded a second-round multiplex PCR. One entry per CDR3 protein results from TCRdb running MiXCR on the multiplex PCR reads. Counted here are around 600,000 distinct CDR3 sequences, about two fifths occurring once; the ten biggest clones make up more than 2.5%. Patients were diagnosed from clinical symptoms, serum thyroxine, TRAb, thyroid ultrasound and orbital computed tomography. This chain joins TRBV10-3 and TRBJ1-6; perhaps TRBD1 as D (5 bases). Sample: peripheral blood. The clonotype originates from an adult man with Graves' ophthalmopathy. CDR3 sequence: CAISRDARNLPLHF. Here the CDR3 DNA reads TGTGCCATCAGCCGGGACGCCCGCAATTTACCCCTCCACTTT.